This T cell receptor (beta chain) appears in the sequencing data of a study of lymphopenia after photon versus proton radiotherapy. TCRdb keeps only in-frame clones here, not all; method: immunoSEQ multiplex PCR. This sample yields 9,500 to 15,000 clones, of which approximately 88% are seen a single time; over 3% belongs to the top ten. This clone was detected a few times. From germline, CDR1 is SEHNR and CDR2 FQNEAQ (reference sequence). The CDR3 loop spans 13 amino acids. Trimming shortened V by 0 bases and J by 4 bases, and 7 bases separated the two germline ends. The clonotype comes from a man in his fifties or sixties with pancreatic cancer. The starting material was peripheral blood, obtained from a patient treated with proton-based radiotherapy. The V and J genes are TRBV7-9 and TRBJ2-7, with D hard to call. This chain's CDR3 is CASSLAPAYEQYF. The CDR3 nucleotides are TGTGCCAGCAGCTTAGCGCCAGCGTACGAGCAGTACTTC.